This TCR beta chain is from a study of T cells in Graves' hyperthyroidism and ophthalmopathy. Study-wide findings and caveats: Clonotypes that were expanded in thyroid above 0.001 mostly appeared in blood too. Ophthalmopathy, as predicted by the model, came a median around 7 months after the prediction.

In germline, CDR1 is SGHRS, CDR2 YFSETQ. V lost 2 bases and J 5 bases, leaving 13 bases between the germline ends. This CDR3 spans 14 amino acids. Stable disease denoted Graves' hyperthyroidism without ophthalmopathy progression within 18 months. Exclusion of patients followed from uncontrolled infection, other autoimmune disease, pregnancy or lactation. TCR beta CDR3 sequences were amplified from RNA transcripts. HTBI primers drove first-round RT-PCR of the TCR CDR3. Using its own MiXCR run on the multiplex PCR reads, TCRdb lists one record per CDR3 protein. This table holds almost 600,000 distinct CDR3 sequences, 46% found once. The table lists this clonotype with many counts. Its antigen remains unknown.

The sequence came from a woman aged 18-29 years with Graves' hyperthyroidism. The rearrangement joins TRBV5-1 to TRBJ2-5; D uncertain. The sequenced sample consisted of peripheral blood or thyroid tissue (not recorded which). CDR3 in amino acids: CASSFAPSVETQYF. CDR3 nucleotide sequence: TGCGCCAGCAGCTTTGCCCCCTCGGTGGAGACCCAGTACTTC.